This T cell receptor beta chain was profiled in a study of shared T cell receptors in the human thymus. CDR1 SGHNT and CDR2 YYREEE come from the germline V gene (reference sequence). CDR3 length equals 15 residues. With 0 bases removed from V and 0 bases from J, the gap between germline ends came to 8 bases. Measured with immunoSEQ multiplex PCR; TCRdb has only the in-frame clones, and not every one. The table has about 660,000 clones, 88% seen once. This clone was found a few times. The same data also went into a second study, on human thymus T cells.

The sequence came from a boy in the first two years of life with a congenital heart defect. Sequencing used thymocytes. V usage is TRBV5-4 and J usage is TRBJ2-3; D is ambiguous. CDR3 nucleotide sequence: TGTGCCAGCAGCTTGGCCCCTACTAGCACAGATACGCAGTATTTT. Translated: CASSLAPTSTDTQYF.